This T cell receptor (beta chain) comes out of a study of T cell repertoires in cytomegalovirus infection. Each CDR3 protein is one row after TCRdb ran MiXCR on the reads. The sample has more than 500,000 distinct CDR3 sequences; approximately 16% are singletons. This clonotype has a handful of counts. Trimming removed 3 bases from V and 8 bases from J, with 7 bases in between. The CDR3 has 11 residues. Germline values: CDR1 SGHAT, CDR2 FQNNGV. The source material was CD8+ T cells from PBMCs. This receptor was taken from a human donor in good health (CMV status not recorded). Some clones in this sample may be carry-over from other donors' samples. The V gene is TRBV11-2, the J gene TRBJ1-1; unclear D gene. CDR3: CASSFLAEAFF. The CDR3 DNA is TGTGCCAGCAGCTTTCTTGCAGAAGCTTTCTTT.